This T cell receptor (beta chain) was sequenced for a study of response to subunit inactivated influenza vaccine. This clonotype occurred a few times. The antigen is undetermined. Each CDR3 protein gets one entry after TCRdb re-called the RT-PCR reads with MiXCR. Of a few hundred thousand distinct CDR3 sequences in the sample, 20% to 25% were seen once. The study, taken as a whole, reports: Authors suggested each seasonal influenza vaccination recruits few new T cells.

The trim removed 4 bases at V and 0 bases at J, leaving 6 bases unmatched. This CDR3 region has 18 residues. From germline, CDR1 is LGHNA and CDR2 YNFKEQ. This chain links TRBV4-2 with TRBJ2-5, with 15 bases identical to TRBD2. The TCR sequence derives from a man aged 50-75 years who received an inactivated influenza vaccine. This material consisted of PBMCs from blood, taken 21 months after vaccination. The CDR3 DNA is TGTGCCAGCAGCCGTGGACTAGCGGGAGGGCCATACCAAGAGACCCAGTACTTC. Encoded protein: CASSRGLAGGPYQETQYF.